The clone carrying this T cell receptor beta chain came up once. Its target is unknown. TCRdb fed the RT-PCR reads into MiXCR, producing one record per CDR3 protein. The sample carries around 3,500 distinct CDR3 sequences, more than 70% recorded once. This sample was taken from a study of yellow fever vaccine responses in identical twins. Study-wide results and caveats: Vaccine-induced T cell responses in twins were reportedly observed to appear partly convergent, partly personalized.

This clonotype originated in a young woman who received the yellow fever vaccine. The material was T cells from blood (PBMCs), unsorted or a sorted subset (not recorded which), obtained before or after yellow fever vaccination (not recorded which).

This CDR3 reads CASSEDHYEQYF. The CDR3 DNA follows: TGTGCCAGCAGTGAAGACCACTACGAGCAGTACTTC. This chain links TRBV25-1 with TRBJ2-7; D gene unclear. The germline V gene has CDR1 MGHDK and CDR2 SYGVNS. The length of the CDR3 is 12 residues. Between the trimmed V and J ends, which lost 2 bases and 3 bases, there was a span of 5 bases.